These 2 T cell receptor beta chains were all obtained from the same sample, sequenced in a study of T cell responses to AZD1222 COVID-19 vaccine. Using immunoSEQ multiplex PCR, the repertoire was profiled, and TCRdb retains in-frame clones only, with some absent. The table records about 140,000 clones, approximately 90% of them present only once. The starting material was peripheral blood, obtained 28 days after the second AZD1222 dose. All receptors come from an adult who received the AZD1222 COVID-19 vaccine.

The rearrangement joins TRBV28 to TRBJ1-2; D uncertain. The CDR3 spans 11 residues. The germline V gene has CDR1 MDHEN and CDR2 SYDVKM. The V and J ends lost 11 bases and 1 base respectively, with 8 bases between them. This CDR3 is CAVEGNYGYTF. The CDR3 coding sequence is TGTGCCGTGGAGGGTAACTATGGCTACACCTTC.

This rearrangement joins TRBV28 to TRBJ2-2, with 7 bases fitting TRBD1. The V gene end was trimmed by 8 bases and the J gene end by 6 bases; junction bases not matched to a gene: 9. From germline, CDR1 is MDHEN and CDR2 SYDVKM. CDR3 size: 14 residues. The CDR3: CASSFTTGAGELFF. CDR3 DNA sequence: TGTGCCAGCTCCTTTACCACAGGGGCCGGGGAGCTGTTTTTT.